A single sample is the source of the 13 T cell receptor beta chains below, sequenced in a study of identical twins. Each CDR3 protein gets one entry after TCRdb re-called the 5' RACE reads with MiXCR. This table has fewer than 500,000 distinct CDR3 sequences, 24% appearing once. This sample was also put to use in a study of T cells expressing NK-cell markers.

Sequencing was performed on CD4+ T cells sorted from blood. Receptors were obtained from a woman between 18 and 30 years old in good health.

Many counts were recorded for this clonotype. The CDR3 loop is CASSQRGGYNEQFF. Written as DNA, the CDR3 is TGTGCCAGCAGCCAGCGGGGCGGATACAATGAGCAGTTCTTC. The rearrangement links TRBV6-2 or TRBV6-3 to TRBJ2-1, with 7 bases lining up with TRBD2. The CDR3 totals 14 residues. CDR1 and CDR2 (germline): MNHEY, SVGEGT. Trimming cost V 6 bases and J 4 bases; bases outside gene matches: 6.

The chain has TRBV6-2 or TRBV6-3 and TRBJ1-1; D perhaps matches TRBD1 (5 bases). Trimming removed 2 bases from V and 10 bases from J, with 14 bases in between. The CDR3 consists of 13 residues. Germline values: CDR1 MNHEY, CDR2 SVGEGT. The CDR3, as DNA: TGTGCCAGCAGTTACGTCCAGGGAAGAGGAGCTTTCTTT. It yields the protein CASSYVQGRGAFF.

Only a few counts were recorded for this clonotype. The genes are TRBV14 and TRBJ2-1; tentative D call: TRBD1 (6 bases). CDR3 length: 11 residues. Germline V gene data show CDR1 as SGHDN and CDR2 as FVKESK. V lost 1 base and J lost 12, with 7 bases in between. CDR3 loop: CASSQVQGQFF. The CDR3 nucleotides read TGTGCCAGCAGCCAAGTACAGGGGCAGTTCTTC. The variable domain in full, completed from reference TRBV14 and TRBJ2-1, reads EAGVTQFPSHSVIEKGQTVTLRCDPISGHDNLYWYRRVMGKEIKFLLHFVKESKQDESGMPNNRFLAERTGGTYSTLKVQPAELEDSGVYFCASSQVQGQFFGPGTRLTVL.

CDR3 protein: CSAGARRTSEDTQYF. The CDR3 nucleotides are TGCAGTGCTGGGGCGAGACGGACTAGCGAGGACACGCAGTATTTT. The chain recombines TRBV20-1 with TRBJ2-3; 9 positions match TRBD2. The germline CDR1 and CDR2 sequences are DFQATT and SNEGSKA (reference sequence). The CDR3 covers 15 residues. V trimming: 5 bases; J trimming: 9 bases; junction bases outside the gene matches: 15.

This chain uses TRBV27 with TRBJ2-1, with 10 bases matching TRBD2. In germline, CDR1 is MNHEY, CDR2 SMNVEV (reference sequence). CDR3 length: 12 residues. Trimming took 5 bases from V and 11 from J; bases not matched to a gene: 3. The CDR3 nucleotides read TGTGCCAGCAGTCCACTAGCGGGGAAGCAGTTCTTC. Protein product: CASSPLAGKQFF.

In DNA, the CDR3 is TGTGCCAGCAGCTTAGATCCAAGGGTACATGAGCAGTTCTTC. This encodes CASSLDPRVHEQFF. The V gene is TRBV11-3, the J gene TRBJ2-1, with D unclear. V was shortened by 0 bases and J by 8 bases, with 11 bases between the two germline ends. Germline V gene sequence: CDR1 SGHNT, CDR2 YENEEA. The CDR3 totals 14 residues.

The chain carries TRBV12-3 or TRBV12-4 and TRBJ1-1; D call uncertain. The V end was cut by 5 bases, the J end by 10 bases, with 11 bases between. This CDR3 region has 11 residues. The CDR3 is CASSLELAAFF. DNA for the CDR3: TGTGCCAGCAGTCTAGAACTGGCAGCTTTCTTT.

This clonotype was observed a handful of times. The chain is built from TRBV29-1 and TRBJ1-1; TRBD1 matches 9 bases. The CDR3 loop spans 11 amino acids. CDR1 is SQVTM and CDR2 is ANQGSEA in the germline V gene. In nucleotides, the CDR3 is TGCACAGGACAGGGGCGTACTGAAGCTTTCTTT. As protein: CTGQGRTEAFF.

This clonotype was seen more than once but under ten times. The junction departs from germline at one end; a sequencing error may be responsible. The chain recombines TRBV12-3 or TRBV12-4 with TRBJ1-1; perhaps TRBD1 as D (5 bases). This CDR3 is built from 14 residues. The CDR3 sequence is CASRLGHTSTEAFF. The CDR3, as DNA: TGTGCCAGCAGGTTAGGACATACTTCCACTGAAGCTTTCTTT.

This clonotype was counted a few times. The V call is TRBV29-1, the J call TRBJ2-3; D unresolved. The germline V and J ends were trimmed by 6 bases and 2 bases, with 6 bases remaining between them. The CDR3 length is 11 residues. Germline CDR1 and CDR2: SQVTM and ANQGSEA. CDR3 protein: CSVKPTDTQYF. CDR3 sequence (DNA): TGCAGCGTAAAGCCCACAGATACGCAGTATTTT.

This sequence joins TRBV5-1 and TRBJ2-3; 12 positions agree with TRBD2. This CDR3 comprises 17 residues. In germline, CDR1 is SGHRS, CDR2 YFSETQ. The V and J ends lost 2 bases and 3 bases, in that order; junction bases with no gene match: 7. The CDR3 sequence is CASSFGLAGGPTDTQYF. The CDR3 DNA follows: TGCGCCAGCAGCTTCGGCCTAGCGGGGGGGCCGACAGATACGCAGTATTTT.

V and J are TRBV10-3 and TRBJ2-2; 9 bases agree with TRBD1. The germline gives CDR1 ENHRY, CDR2 SYGVKD. Losses at the gene ends were 5 bases for V and 3 bases for J; bases not matched to a gene: 7. This CDR3 region has 16 residues. The CDR3 loop reads CAISPWTGEHTGELFF. As DNA, the CDR3 is TGTGCCATCAGTCCCTGGACAGGGGAGCACACCGGGGAGCTGTTTTTT.

The table lists this clonotype with a few counts. The chain joins TRBV20-1 to TRBJ2-3; D remains unclear. The CDR3 totals 12 residues. The V and J ends lost 5 bases and 2 bases respectively, with 8 bases between them. The V gene's germline CDR1 is DFQATT and CDR2 SNEGSKA (reference sequence). CDR3 sequence: CSAPDITDTQYF. DNA for the CDR3: TGCAGTGCTCCAGATATCACAGATACGCAGTATTTT.